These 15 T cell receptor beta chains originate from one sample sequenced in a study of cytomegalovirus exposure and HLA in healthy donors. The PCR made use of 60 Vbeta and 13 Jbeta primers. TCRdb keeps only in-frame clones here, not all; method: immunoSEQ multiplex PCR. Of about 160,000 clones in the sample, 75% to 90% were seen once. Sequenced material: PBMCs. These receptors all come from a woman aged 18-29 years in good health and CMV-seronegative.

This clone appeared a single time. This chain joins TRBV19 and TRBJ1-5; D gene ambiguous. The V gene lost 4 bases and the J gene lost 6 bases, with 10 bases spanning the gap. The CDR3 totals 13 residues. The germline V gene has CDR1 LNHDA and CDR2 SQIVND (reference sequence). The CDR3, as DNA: TGTGCCAGTAGTAACGGTGGAGGTCAGCCCCAGCATTTT. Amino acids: CASSNGGGQPQHF.

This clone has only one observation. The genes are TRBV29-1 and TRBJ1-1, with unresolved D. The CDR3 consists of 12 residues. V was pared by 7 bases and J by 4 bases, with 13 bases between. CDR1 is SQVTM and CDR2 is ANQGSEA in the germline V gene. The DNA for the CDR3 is TGCAGCGCCCCGGGATTGGGCACTGAAGCTTTCTTT. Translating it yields CSAPGLGTEAFF.

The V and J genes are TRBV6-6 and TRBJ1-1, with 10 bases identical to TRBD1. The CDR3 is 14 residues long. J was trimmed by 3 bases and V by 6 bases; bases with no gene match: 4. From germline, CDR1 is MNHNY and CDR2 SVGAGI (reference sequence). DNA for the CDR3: TGTGCCAGCAGAGTGGGACAGGGGCACACTGAAGCTTTCTTT. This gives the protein CASRVGQGHTEAFF.

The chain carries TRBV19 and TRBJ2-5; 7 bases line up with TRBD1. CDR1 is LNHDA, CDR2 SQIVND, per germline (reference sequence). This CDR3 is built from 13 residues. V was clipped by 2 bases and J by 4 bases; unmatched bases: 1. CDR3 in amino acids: CASSINRGETQYF. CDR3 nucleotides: TGTGCCAGTAGTATAAACAGGGGAGAGACCCAGTACTTC. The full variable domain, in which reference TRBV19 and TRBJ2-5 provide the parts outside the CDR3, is DGGITQSPKYLFRKEGQNVTLSCEQNLNHDAMYWYRQDPGQGLRLIYYSQIVNDFQKGDIAEGYSVSREKKESFPLTVTSAQKNPTAFYLCASSINRGETQYFGPGTRLLVL.

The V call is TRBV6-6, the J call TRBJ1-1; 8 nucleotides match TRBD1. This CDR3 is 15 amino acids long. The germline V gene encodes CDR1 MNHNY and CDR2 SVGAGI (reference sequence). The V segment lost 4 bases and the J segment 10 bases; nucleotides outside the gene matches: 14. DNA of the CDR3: TGTGCCAGCAGTTTCAAGGGACAGGCCCCGGTAGGAGCTTTCTTT. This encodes CASSFKGQAPVGAFF.

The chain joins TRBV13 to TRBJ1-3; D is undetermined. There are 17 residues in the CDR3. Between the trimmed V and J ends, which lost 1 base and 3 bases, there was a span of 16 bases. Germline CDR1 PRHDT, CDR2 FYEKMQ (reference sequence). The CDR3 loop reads CASSLAVHLTRGNTIYF. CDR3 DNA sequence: TGTGCCAGCAGCTTAGCGGTTCACCTCACTCGTGGAAACACCATATATTTT.

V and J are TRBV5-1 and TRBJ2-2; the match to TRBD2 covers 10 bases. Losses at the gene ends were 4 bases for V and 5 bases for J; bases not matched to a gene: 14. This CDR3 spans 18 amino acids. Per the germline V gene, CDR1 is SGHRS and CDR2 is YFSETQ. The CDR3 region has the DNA TGCGCCAGCAGCCCAAATGCCGGGACTAGCGATAGTACCGGGGAGCTGTTTTTT. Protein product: CASSPNAGTSDSTGELFF.

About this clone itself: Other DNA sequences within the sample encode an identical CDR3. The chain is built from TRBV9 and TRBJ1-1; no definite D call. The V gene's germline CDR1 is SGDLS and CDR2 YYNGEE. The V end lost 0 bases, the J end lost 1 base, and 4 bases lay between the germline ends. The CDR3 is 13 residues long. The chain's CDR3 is CASSVGRNTEAFF. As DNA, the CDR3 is TGTGCCAGCAGCGTAGGTAGGAACACTGAAGCTTTCTTT. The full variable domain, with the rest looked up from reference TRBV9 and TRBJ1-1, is DSGVTQTPKHLITATGQRVTLRCSPRSGDLSVYWYQQSLDQGLQFLIQYYNGEERAKGNILERFSAQQFPDLHSELNLSSLELGDSALYFCASSVGRNTEAFFGQGTRLTVV.

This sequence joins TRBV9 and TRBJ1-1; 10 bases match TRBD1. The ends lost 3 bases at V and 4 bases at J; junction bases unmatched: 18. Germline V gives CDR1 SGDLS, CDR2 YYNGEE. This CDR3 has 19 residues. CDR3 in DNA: TGTGCCAGCAGCGGGGCTCGGGCCGGGGACAGGGGATTTGGCACTGAAGCTTTCTTT. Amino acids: CASSGARAGDRGFGTEAFF. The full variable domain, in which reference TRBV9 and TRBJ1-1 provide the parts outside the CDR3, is DSGVTQTPKHLITATGQRVTLRCSPRSGDLSVYWYQQSLDQGLQFLIQYYNGEERAKGNILERFSAQQFPDLHSELNLSSLELGDSALYFCASSGARAGDRGFGTEAFFGQGTRLTVV.

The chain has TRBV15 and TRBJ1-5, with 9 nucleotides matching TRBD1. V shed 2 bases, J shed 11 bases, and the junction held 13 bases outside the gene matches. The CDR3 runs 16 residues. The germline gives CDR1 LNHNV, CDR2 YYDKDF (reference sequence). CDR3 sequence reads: CATSRRPGTGILAQHF. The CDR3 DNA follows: TGTGCCACCAGCAGACGCCCCGGGACAGGGATTTTAGCCCAGCATTTT.

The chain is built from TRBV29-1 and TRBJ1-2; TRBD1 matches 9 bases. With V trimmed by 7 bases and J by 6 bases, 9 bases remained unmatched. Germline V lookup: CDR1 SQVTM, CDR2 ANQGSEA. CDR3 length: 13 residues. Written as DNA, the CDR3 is TGCAGCGGATCGACAGGGGGGGAGAATGGCTACACCTTC. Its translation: CSGSTGGENGYTF.

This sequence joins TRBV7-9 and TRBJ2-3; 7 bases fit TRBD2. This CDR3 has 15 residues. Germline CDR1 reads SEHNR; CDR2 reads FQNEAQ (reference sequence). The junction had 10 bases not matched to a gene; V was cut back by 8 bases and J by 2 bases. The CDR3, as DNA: TGTGCCAGCGTCCGAAGGCGGGGGACCACAGATACGCAGTATTTT. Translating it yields CASVRRRGTTDTQYF.

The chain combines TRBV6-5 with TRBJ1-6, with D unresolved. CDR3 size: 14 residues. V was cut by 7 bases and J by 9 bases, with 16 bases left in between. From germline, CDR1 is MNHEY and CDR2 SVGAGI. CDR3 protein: CASNNNLGSSPLHF. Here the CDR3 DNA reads TGTGCCAGCAATAACAACCTAGGGAGTTCACCCCTCCACTTT.

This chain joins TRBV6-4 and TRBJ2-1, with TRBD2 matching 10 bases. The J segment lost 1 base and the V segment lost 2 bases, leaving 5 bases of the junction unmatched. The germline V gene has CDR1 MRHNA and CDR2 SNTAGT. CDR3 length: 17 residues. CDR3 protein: CASSDGASGGSYNEQFF. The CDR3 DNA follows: TGTGCCAGCAGTGACGGGGCTAGCGGGGGATCCTACAATGAGCAGTTCTTC.

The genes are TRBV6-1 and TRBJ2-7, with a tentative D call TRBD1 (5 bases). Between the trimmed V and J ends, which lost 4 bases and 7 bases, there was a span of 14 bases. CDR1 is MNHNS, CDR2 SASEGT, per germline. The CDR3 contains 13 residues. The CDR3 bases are TGTGCCAGCAGTGGGGCCAGGGCTCGGGAGCAGTACTTC. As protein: CASSGARAREQYF.